One and the same sample provided the 22 T cell receptor beta chains below, sequenced in a study of blood T cell repertoires in COVID-19. Produced via immunoSEQ multiplex PCR; TCRdb's table is partial and in-frame only. The top ten hold around 0.6% of the sample, which has around 170,000 clones, around 84% seen once. Sequences were obtained from peripheral blood. Receptors were obtained from a man aged 55 to 70 with COVID-19, enrolled during active disease.

V gene TRBV18 combines with J gene TRBJ1-2; D is uncertain. Germline V gene sequence: CDR1 KGHSH, CDR2 LQKENI. This CDR3 has 14 residues. V shed 3 bases and J shed 1 base, with 9 bases lying between them. The CDR3 spells CASSPPHRNYGYTF. For the CDR3, the DNA is TGTGCCAGCTCACCGCCACACCGTAACTATGGCTACACCTTC.

This rearrangement joins TRBV7-2 to TRBJ2-2, with a possible D match to TRBD1 (5 bases). Germline loops: CDR1 SGHTA, CDR2 FQGNSA. Trimming shortened V by 1 base and J by 6 bases, and 18 bases separated the two germline ends. The CDR3 totals 17 residues. The CDR3 loop reads CASSLGGRTKVAGELFF. The CDR3 region has the DNA TGTGCCAGCAGCTTAGGGGGCCGTACTAAGGTTGCCGGGGAGCTGTTTTTT.

This chain connects TRBV5-4 to TRBJ2-7; TRBD2 is a possible D gene (6 bases). The ends were cut back, 4 bases at V and 2 bases at J, with 13 bases in the middle. Germline V lookup: CDR1 SGHNT, CDR2 YYREEE (reference sequence). The CDR3 has 14 amino acids. CDR3: CASSLGLHPYEQYF. CDR3 DNA sequence: TGTGCCAGCAGCCTTGGACTACATCCCTACGAGCAGTACTTC.

The DNA for the CDR3 is TGTGCCAGTAGTATAGGGACACTTTTGTACAATGAGCAGTTCTTC. This codes for CASSIGTLLYNEQFF. The chain carries TRBV19 and TRBJ2-1, with TRBD1 as a possible D gene (5 bases). Germline values: CDR1 LNHDA, CDR2 SQIVND (reference sequence). Deletions cut 1 base from V and 4 bases from J, with 11 bases between. This CDR3 has 15 amino acids.

The chain combines TRBV12-3 or TRBV12-4 with TRBJ1-5; D perhaps matches TRBD1 (6 bases). Trimming shortened V by 5 bases and J by 3 bases, and 8 bases separated the two germline ends. The CDR3 totals 13 residues. CDR3 sequence reads: CASSQGFNQPQHF. In DNA, the CDR3 is TGTGCCAGCAGTCAGGGGTTCAATCAGCCCCAGCATTTT.

This chain links TRBV10-3 with TRBJ2-3; tentatively, D is TRBD2 (7 bases). The CDR3 spans 16 residues. With 7 bases removed from V and 5 bases from J, the gap between germline ends came to 22 bases. Germline V gene sequence: CDR1 ENHRY, CDR2 SYGVKD. DNA of the CDR3: TGTGCCATCAAAGAAGGGGGTGGCGGGGGAGAAGATACGCAGTATTTT. Residues: CAIKEGGGGGEDTQYF.

The gene calls are TRBV29-1 and TRBJ2-7, with TRBD1 matching 9 bases. The V and J ends lost 2 bases and 7 bases, in that order; junction bases with no gene match: 12. Germline V gives CDR1 SQVTM, CDR2 ANQGSEA. This CDR3 has 15 amino acids. The DNA of the CDR3 is TGCAGCGTTGAAACAACCGGGACAGGGATAAGGGAGCAGTACTTC. Translation gives CSVETTGTGIREQYF.

The chain carries TRBV24-1 and TRBJ1-4; 12 nucleotides align to TRBD1. Germline V lookup: CDR1 KGHDR, CDR2 SFDVKD. Trimming removed 3 bases from V and 7 bases from J; junction bases left unmatched: 5. The CDR3 has 16 residues. The CDR3: CATSDGGQGASEKLFF. The DNA of the CDR3 is TGTGCCACCAGTGATGGGGGACAGGGGGCGAGTGAAAAACTGTTTTTT.

This rearrangement joins TRBV11-2 to TRBJ1-4; D call uncertain. The ends were cut back, 5 bases at V and 3 bases at J, with 10 bases in the middle. The CDR3 consists of 14 residues. Germline CDR1 and CDR2: SGHAT and FQNNGV. The CDR3 region has the DNA TGTGCCAGCAGCCTTGGGAGCGCTAATGAAAAACTGTTTTTT. It specifies CASSLGSANEKLFF.

A single count supports this clone. The chain carries TRBV2 and TRBJ2-2; 11 bases fit TRBD2. The length of the CDR3 is 15 residues. In germline, CDR1 is SNHLY, CDR2 FYNNEI. J lost 2 bases, V lost 6 bases, and 2 bases had no gene match. CDR3 loop: CASRGLAVNTGELFF. The CDR3 nucleotides read TGTGCCAGCAGGGGACTAGCGGTAAACACCGGGGAGCTGTTTTTT.

The chain couples TRBV7-2 to TRBJ1-3; TRBD1 agrees at 11 bases. The CDR3 consists of 18 residues. Germline assignment: CDR1 SGHTA and CDR2 FQGNSA. The ends lost 1 base at V and 1 base at J; junction bases unmatched: 6. The CDR3 DNA reads TGTGCCAGCAGCTTAGGGACAGGGGGCTCTGTGTCTGGAAACACCATATATTTT. Translating it yields CASSLGTGGSVSGNTIYF.

The chain uses TRBV11-3 and TRBJ2-1, with TRBD1 as a possible D gene (6 bases). The V and J ends lost 4 bases and 8 bases respectively, with 18 bases between them. The CDR3 loop spans 15 amino acids. Germline V lookup: CDR1 SGHNT, CDR2 YENEEA. CDR3 in amino acids: CASSSGAGDRDEQFF. Written as DNA, the CDR3 is TGTGCCAGCAGCTCTGGGGCAGGGGATAGAGATGAGCAGTTCTTC.

The chain couples TRBV7-2 to TRBJ1-5; D might be TRBD1 (6 bases). Trimming cost V 4 bases and J 6 bases, with 16 bases left between them. The CDR3 runs to 15 residues. Per germline, CDR1 SGHTA and CDR2 FQGNSA. The CDR3 region has the DNA TGTGCCAGCAGCTGGGCGACGGGGGGCACTCAGCCCCAGCATTTT. The encoded protein is CASSWATGGTQPQHF.

The table lists this clone with many counts. The chain recombines TRBV6-5 with TRBJ1-4; D gene ambiguous. The CDR3 is made up of 13 amino acids. In germline, CDR1 is MNHEY, CDR2 SVGAGI. Trimming left V 6 bases short and J 8 bases short, with 13 bases between. The DNA for the CDR3 is TGTGCCAGCAGCCACCGTAAGAGGGAAAAACTGTTTTTT. This sequence encodes CASSHRKREKLFF.

This clone was picked up one time. This chain joins TRBV6-2 or TRBV6-3 and TRBJ2-7; D may be TRBD2 (5 bases). This CDR3 has 15 amino acids. V lost 5 bases to trimming and J lost 4 bases, with 18 bases between them. CDR1 and CDR2 from the germline V gene are MNHEY and SVGEGT. CDR3 sequence: CASSDPPTGSYEQYF. The CDR3 DNA reads as TGTGCCAGCAGTGATCCACCGACGGGATCATACGAGCAGTACTTC.

This chain joins TRBV9 and TRBJ1-3; D gene unclear. This CDR3 is built from 17 residues. V lost 0 bases and J 0 bases, leaving 13 bases between the germline ends. Germline V gene lookup returns CDR1 SGDLS and CDR2 YYNGEE. The CDR3 is CASSVGSTAASGNTIYF. CDR3 coding DNA: TGTGCCAGCAGCGTAGGATCGACGGCGGCCTCTGGAAACACCATATATTTT.

The gene calls are TRBV3-1 (or the pseudogene TRBV3-2) and TRBJ1-2, with 10 bases aligning to TRBD1. V lost 1 base, J lost 5 bases, and 7 bases stayed unmatched. The CDR3 is 16 amino acids. CDR1 is LGHDT, CDR2 YNNKEL, per germline (reference sequence). The CDR3 here is CASSQGTGGSSYGYTF. CDR3 in DNA: TGTGCCAGCAGCCAAGGGACAGGGGGTAGTTCTTATGGCTACACCTTC.

The chain combines TRBV3-1 (or the pseudogene TRBV3-2) with TRBJ1-3, with 7 bases identical to TRBD1. Trimming at V came to 1 base and at J to 3 bases, leaving 0 bases not matched to a gene. This CDR3 has 14 amino acids. The germline gives CDR1 LGHDT, CDR2 YNNKEL (reference sequence). CDR3 protein: CASSQGDSGNTIYF. The CDR3 DNA reads TGTGCCAGCAGCCAAGGGGACAGTGGAAACACCATATATTTT.

The chain combines TRBV6-4 with TRBJ1-3; D ambiguous. The CDR3 is 13 residues long. CDR1 MRHNA and CDR2 SNTAGT come from the germline V gene. Trimming removed 4 bases at V and 4 bases at J, with 8 bases between. For the CDR3, the DNA is TGTGCCAGCAGTGCCAACAGAGGAAACACCATATATTTT. It codes for CASSANRGNTIYF.

The V and J genes are TRBV2 and TRBJ2-3, with 14 bases aligning to TRBD2. The CDR3 length is 15 residues. V shed 5 bases, J shed 5 bases, and the junction held 3 bases outside the gene matches. Germline CDR1 reads SNHLY; CDR2 reads FYNNEI. CDR3 nucleotides: TGTGCCAGCAGTAGACTAGCGGGGGGGCAAGATACGCAGTATTTT. Translating gives CASSRLAGGQDTQYF.

V is TRBV7-2 and J is TRBJ2-7; TRBD1 matches 7 bases. The CDR3 covers 15 residues. The V gene end was trimmed by 4 bases and the J gene end by 3 bases; junction bases not matched to a gene: 9. Looked up from germline, CDR1 is SGHTA and CDR2 is FQGNSA. The chain's CDR3 is CASSWGGDRNYEQYF. The CDR3 nucleotides read TGTGCCAGCAGCTGGGGTGGGGACAGAAACTACGAGCAGTACTTC.

This chain connects TRBV27 to TRBJ1-3; D is uncertain. This CDR3 has 10 amino acids. Germline V CDR1 and CDR2: MNHEY, SMNVEV (reference sequence). With 9 bases removed from V and 2 bases from J, the gap between germline ends came to 2 bases. CDR3 in amino acids: CASTGNTIYF. The CDR3 DNA follows: TGTGCCAGTACTGGAAACACCATATATTTT.